The sequence of this T cell receptor beta chain was determined in a study of identifying expanded T cells in peripheral blood. Findings and caveats of the study: Variance in clone template counts between roughly 2-week samples significantly increased with total template count across all healthy donors. About 1.2 clones differed between technical replicates, versus roughly 16 and 20 over time.

The repertoire was sequenced with immunoSEQ multiplex PCR; TCRdb's copy has only in-frame clones and lacks some. The sample contains around 100,000 clones, around 88% of which appear only once. Collection occurred without any documented infections or immune events in donors. On this clone itself: Antigen specificity is unknown.

Germline V CDR1 and CDR2: LGHNA, YNFKEQ. The CDR3 has 18 residues. The germline V and J ends were trimmed by 4 bases and 3 bases, with 21 bases remaining between them. This chain uses TRBV4-2 with TRBJ2-2; tentative D call: TRBD1 (6 bases). The source material was blood. The sequence was collected from a person between 18 and 69 years old in good health. The CDR3 sequence is CASSPLQGMGVHTGELFF. CDR3 bases: TGTGCCAGCAGCCCCCTACAGGGTATGGGGGTTCACACCGGGGAGCTGTTTTTT.